The clone carrying this TCR beta chain came up many times. Deletions cut 4 bases from V and 4 bases from J, with 5 bases between. Germline V gene data show CDR1 as DFQATT and CDR2 as SNEGSKA (reference sequence). The length of the CDR3 is 11 residues. This record comes from a study of T cells of healthy individuals. A single record per CDR3 protein comes from TCRdb applying MiXCR to the 5' RACE reads. The sample yields over 40,000 distinct CDR3 sequences, about 5% seen once. The clonotype originates from a human donor in good health. The genes are TRBV20-1 and TRBJ2-1; D unresolved. CDR3 sequence: CSATSYNEQFF. CDR3 coding DNA: TGCAGTGCTACAAGTTACAATGAGCAGTTCTTC.